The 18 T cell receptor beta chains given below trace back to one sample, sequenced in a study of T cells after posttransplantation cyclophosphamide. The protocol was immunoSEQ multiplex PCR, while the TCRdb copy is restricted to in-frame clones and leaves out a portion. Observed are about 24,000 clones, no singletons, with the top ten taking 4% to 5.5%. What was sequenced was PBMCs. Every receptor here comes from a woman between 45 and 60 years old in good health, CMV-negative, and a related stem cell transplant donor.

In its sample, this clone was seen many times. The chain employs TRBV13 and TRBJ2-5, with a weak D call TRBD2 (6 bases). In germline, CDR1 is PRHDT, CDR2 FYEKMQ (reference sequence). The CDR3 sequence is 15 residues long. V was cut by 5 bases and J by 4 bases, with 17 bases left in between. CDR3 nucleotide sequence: TGTGCCAGCAGCCCGCGGGGACGGTTCCTAGAGACCCAGTACTTC. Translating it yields CASSPRGRFLETQYF.

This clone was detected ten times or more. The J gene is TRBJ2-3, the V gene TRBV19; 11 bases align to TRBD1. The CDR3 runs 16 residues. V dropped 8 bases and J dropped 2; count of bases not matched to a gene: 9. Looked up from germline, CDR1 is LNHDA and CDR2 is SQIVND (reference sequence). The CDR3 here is CASGTRTGGFTDTQYF. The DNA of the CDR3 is TGTGCCAGTGGTACCCGGACAGGGGGCTTCACAGATACGCAGTATTTT.

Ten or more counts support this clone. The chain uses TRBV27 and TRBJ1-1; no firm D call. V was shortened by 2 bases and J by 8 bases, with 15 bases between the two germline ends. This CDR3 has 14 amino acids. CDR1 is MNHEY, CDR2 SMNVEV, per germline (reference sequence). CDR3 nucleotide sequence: TGTGCCAGCAGTTTAACTCCCTCTAACCCCGAAGCTTTCTTT. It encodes CASSLTPSNPEAFF.

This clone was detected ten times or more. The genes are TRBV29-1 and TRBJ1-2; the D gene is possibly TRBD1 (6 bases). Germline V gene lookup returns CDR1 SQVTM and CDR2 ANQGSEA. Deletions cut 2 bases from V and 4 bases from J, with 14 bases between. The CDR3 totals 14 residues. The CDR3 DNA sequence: TGCAGCGTTGAAACCTCGACAGGAAGCTATGGCTACACCTTC. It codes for CSVETSTGSYGYTF.

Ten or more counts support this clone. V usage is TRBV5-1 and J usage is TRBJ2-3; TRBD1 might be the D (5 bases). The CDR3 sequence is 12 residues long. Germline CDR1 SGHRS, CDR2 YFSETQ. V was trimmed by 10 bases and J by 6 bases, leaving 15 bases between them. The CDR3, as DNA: TGCGCCGGCACCAGGGATACGGATACGCAGTATTTT. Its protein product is CAGTRDTDTQYF. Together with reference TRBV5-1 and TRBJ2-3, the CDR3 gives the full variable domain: KAGVTQTPRYLIKTRGQQVTLSCSPISGHRSVSWYQQTPGQGLQFLFEYFSETQRNKGNFPGRFSGRQFSNSRSEMNVSTLELGDSALYLCAGTRDTDTQYFGPGTRLTVL.

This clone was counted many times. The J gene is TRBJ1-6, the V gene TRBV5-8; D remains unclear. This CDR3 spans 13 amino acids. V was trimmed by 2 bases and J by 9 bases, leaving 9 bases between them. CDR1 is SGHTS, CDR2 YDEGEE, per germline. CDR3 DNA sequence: TGTGCCAGCAGCTTTAGTATGTCTTCACCCCTCCACTTT. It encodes CASSFSMSSPLHF.

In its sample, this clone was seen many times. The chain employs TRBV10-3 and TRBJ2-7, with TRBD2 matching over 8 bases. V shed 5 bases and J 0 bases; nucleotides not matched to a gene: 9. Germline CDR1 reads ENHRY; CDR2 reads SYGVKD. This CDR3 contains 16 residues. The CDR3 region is CAISPTSVRSSYEQYF. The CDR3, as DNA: TGTGCCATCAGTCCGACTAGCGTTAGGAGCTCCTACGAGCAGTACTTC.

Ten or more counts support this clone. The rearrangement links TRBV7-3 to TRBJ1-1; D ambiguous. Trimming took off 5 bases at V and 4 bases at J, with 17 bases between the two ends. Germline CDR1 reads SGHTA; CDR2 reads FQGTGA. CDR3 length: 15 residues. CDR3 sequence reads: CASSPTAVLGTEAFF. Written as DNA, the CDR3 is TGTGCCAGCAGCCCAACAGCGGTGCTGGGCACTGAAGCTTTCTTT.

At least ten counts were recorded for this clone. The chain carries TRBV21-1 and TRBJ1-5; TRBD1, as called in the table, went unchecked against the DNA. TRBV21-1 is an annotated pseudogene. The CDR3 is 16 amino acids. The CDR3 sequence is CASSSLHGQGNQPQHF. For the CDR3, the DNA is TGTGCCAGCAGCTCCCTGCATGGACAGGGAAATCAGCCCCAGCATTTT.

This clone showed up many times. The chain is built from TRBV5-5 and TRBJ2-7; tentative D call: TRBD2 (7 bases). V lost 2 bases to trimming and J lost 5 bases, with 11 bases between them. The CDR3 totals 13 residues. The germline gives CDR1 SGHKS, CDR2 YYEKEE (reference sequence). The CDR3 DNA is TGTGCCAGCAGCTTCGGGGGGCTGGACGAGCAGTACTTC. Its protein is CASSFGGLDEQYF. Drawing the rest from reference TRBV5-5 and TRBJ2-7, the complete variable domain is DAGVTQSPTHLIKTRGQQVTLRCSPISGHKSVSWYQQVLGQGPQFIFQYYEKEERGRGNFPDRFSARQFPNYSSELNVNALLLGDSALYLCASSFGGLDEQYFGPGTRLTVT.

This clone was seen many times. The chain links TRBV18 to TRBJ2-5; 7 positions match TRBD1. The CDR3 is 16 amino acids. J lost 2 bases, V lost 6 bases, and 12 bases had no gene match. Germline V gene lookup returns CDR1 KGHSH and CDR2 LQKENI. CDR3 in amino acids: CASSNRRGFTQETQYF. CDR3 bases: TGTGCCAGCTCCAACCGCAGGGGGTTTACTCAAGAGACCCAGTACTTC.

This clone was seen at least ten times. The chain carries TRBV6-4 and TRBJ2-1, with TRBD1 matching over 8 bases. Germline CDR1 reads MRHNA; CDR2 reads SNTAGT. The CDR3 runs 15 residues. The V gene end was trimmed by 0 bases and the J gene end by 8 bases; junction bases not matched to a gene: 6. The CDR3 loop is CASSDSGQGHDEQFF. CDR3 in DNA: TGTGCCAGCAGTGACTCAGGACAGGGACACGATGAGCAGTTCTTC.

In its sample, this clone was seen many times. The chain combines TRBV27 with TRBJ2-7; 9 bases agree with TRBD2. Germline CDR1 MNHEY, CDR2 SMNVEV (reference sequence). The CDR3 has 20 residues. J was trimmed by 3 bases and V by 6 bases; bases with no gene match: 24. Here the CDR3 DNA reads TGTGCCAGCAGCCCGCGGCTTATGGGGTCGCGGCTAGCGGGGTTCTACGAGCAGTACTTC. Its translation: CASSPRLMGSRLAGFYEQYF.

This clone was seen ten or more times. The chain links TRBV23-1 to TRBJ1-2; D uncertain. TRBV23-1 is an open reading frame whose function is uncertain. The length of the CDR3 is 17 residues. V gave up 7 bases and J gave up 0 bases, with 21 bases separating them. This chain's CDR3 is CASTRRCLYTANYGYTF. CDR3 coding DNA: TGCGCCAGCACCCGGAGGTGTCTGTACACCGCTAACTATGGCTACACCTTC.

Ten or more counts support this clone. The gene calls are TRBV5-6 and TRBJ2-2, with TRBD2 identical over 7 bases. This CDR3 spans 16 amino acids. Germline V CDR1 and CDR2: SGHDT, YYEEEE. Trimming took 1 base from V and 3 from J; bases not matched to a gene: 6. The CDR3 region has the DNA TGTGCCAGCAGCTTGTGGTGGGGGGGTGACACCGGGGAGCTGTTTTTT. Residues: CASSLWWGGDTGELFF.

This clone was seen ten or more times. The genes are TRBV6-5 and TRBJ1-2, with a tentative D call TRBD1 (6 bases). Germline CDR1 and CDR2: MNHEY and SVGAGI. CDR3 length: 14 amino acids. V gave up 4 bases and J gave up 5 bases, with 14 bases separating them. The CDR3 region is CASSSAGQRYGYTF. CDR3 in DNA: TGTGCCAGCAGTTCAGCGGGACAACGGTATGGCTACACCTTC.

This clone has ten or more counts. The CDR3 protein is CASTSGTGPYNEQFF. The CDR3 coding sequence is TGTGCCAGCACCTCCGGGACAGGACCTTACAATGAGCAGTTCTTC. V and J are TRBV27 and TRBJ2-1; 8 bases are a match to TRBD1. Germline V gene sequence: CDR1 MNHEY, CDR2 SMNVEV (reference sequence). This CDR3 contains 15 residues. V shed 7 bases and J 4 bases; nucleotides not matched to a gene: 9.

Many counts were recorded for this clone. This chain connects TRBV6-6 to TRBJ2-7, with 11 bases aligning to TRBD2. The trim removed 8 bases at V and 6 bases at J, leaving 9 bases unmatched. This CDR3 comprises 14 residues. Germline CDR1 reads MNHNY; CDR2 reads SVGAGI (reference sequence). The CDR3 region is CASSKGTSGFEQYF. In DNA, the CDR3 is TGTGCCAGCTCCAAAGGGACTAGCGGCTTCGAGCAGTACTTC.